This paragraph covers one T cell receptor (beta chain) sequence. The V end lost 6 bases, the J end lost 4 bases, and 12 bases lay between the germline ends. The CDR3 length is 13 residues. CDR1 is MNHEY and CDR2 is SVGAGI in the germline V gene. This sample is drawn from a study of blood T cell repertoires in COVID-19. Study-level information: The origin of the acute and convalescent COVID-19 samples was the United States, Italy and Spain. T cells, B-cell-depleted T cells, or PBMCs supplied cDNA or gDNA.

Sequencing used immunoSEQ multiplex PCR; TCRdb keeps in-frame clones, though not all of them. The sample includes roughly 200,000 clones, 76% of them seen just once. The chain links TRBV6-5 to TRBJ1-2; D gene unclear. This TCR was recovered from a woman between 45 and 60 years old with active or convalescent COVID-19. Sequencing used peripheral blood. The CDR3 nucleotides read TGTGCCAGCAGCCTAGACTCCTCCTATGGCTACACCTTC. It codes for CASSLDSSYGYTF.